The TCR beta chain described here comes from a study of cytomegalovirus exposure and HLA in healthy donors. The ends lost 0 bases at V and 7 bases at J; junction bases unmatched: 7. CDR1 and CDR2 from the germline V gene are SQVTM and ANQGSEA. This CDR3 comprises 15 residues. As to this clone: What it binds is unknown.

Regarding the study as a whole: Reports state that TCR beta sequences accurately predicted most subjects' HLA-A and HLA-B alleles. Later analysis suggested links between common viral pathogens and several top significant clusters. It is likely that the observed cluster of highly shared sequence variants was a sequencing artifact.

PCR amplification relied on 60 Vbeta primers (plus 13 Jbeta primers). Profiling relied on immunoSEQ multiplex PCR, and the TCRdb table lists in-frame clones only, not all of them. This table has roughly 200,000 clones, around 77% appearing once. The J gene is TRBJ2-1, the V gene TRBV29-1; 9 positions match TRBD1. This sequence originates from a man in his 60s in good health and CMV-seronegative. Sequences were obtained from PBMCs. The CDR3 DNA reads TGCAGCGTTGAAGATCGGTACAGGGGGCTAAATGAGCAGTTCTTC. It yields the protein CSVEDRYRGLNEQFF.